These 2 T cell receptor beta chains were sequenced from one sample in a study of T cell responses to AZD1222 COVID-19 vaccine (dated by TCRdb to the early 2020s). Libraries were made using the immunoSEQ multiplex PCR assay. The table was pulled from immuneACCESS by TCRdb, which kept in-frame rearrangements only. Such tables lose some clones; where checked, under half of the loss comes from unresolved V genes, and the rest has no known cause. The table for this sample lists 90,000 to 150,000 clones; 70% to 90% of them were counted only once. Roughly 8.4% of the sample belongs to the ten largest clones. In the paper's terms, the time point label means: baseline before first vaccination. This specimen was peripheral blood, taken on day 0 of AZD1222 vaccination. These receptors all stem from an adult in good health.

The CDR3 is CASSQDGGGVRDIQYF. The CDR3 nucleotides read TGCGCCAGCAGCCAAGATGGGGGAGGGGTGAGGGACATTCAGTACTTC. The chain combines TRBV4-1 with TRBJ2-4; TRBD2 agrees at 7 bases. This CDR3 is built from 16 residues. The J segment lost 8 bases and the V segment lost 0 bases, leaving 10 bases of the junction unmatched. Germline CDR1 is MGHRA and CDR2 is YSYEKL.

This chain joins TRBV4-1 and TRBJ1-1; D unresolved. V was shortened by 5 bases and J by 4 bases, with 11 bases between the two germline ends. The CDR3 runs 13 residues. Germline V lookup: CDR1 MGHRA, CDR2 YSYEKL. DNA for the CDR3: TGCGCCAGCAGCTTAACCCAGTCCACTGAAGCTTTCTTT. The encoded protein is CASSLTQSTEAFF.